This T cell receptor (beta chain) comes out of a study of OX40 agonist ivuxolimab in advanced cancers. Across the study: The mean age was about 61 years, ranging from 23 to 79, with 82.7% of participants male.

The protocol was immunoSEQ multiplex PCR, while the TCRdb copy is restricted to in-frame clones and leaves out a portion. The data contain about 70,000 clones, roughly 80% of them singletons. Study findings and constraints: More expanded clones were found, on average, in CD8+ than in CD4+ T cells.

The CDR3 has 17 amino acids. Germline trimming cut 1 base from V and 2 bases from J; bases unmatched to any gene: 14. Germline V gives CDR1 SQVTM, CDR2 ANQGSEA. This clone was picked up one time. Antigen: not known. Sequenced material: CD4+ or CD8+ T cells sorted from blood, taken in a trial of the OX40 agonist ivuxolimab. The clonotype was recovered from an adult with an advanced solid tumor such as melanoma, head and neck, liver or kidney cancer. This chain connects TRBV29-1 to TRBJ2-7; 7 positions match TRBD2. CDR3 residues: CSVEASDRGGETYEQYF. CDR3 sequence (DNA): TGCAGCGTTGAAGCCTCAGACCGCGGGGGAGAAACCTACGAGCAGTACTTC.